What follows are 16 T cell receptor beta chains derived from one specimen sequenced in a study of T cells in Graves' hyperthyroidism and ophthalmopathy. TCR beta CDR3 region amplification was performed from RNA transcripts. First-round RT-PCR with HTBI primers amplified the TCR CDR3 region. TCRdb independently ran MiXCR on the multiplex PCR reads; one entry per CDR3 protein. The sample carries 490,000 or so distinct CDR3 sequences, around 16% recorded once. Sequenced sample: blood. All receptors derive from a woman in her twenties or thirties with Graves' ophthalmopathy.

This chain connects TRBV7-3 to TRBJ1-2; no firm D call. Trimming took off 1 base at V and 5 bases at J, with 8 bases between the two ends. The CDR3 loop spans 13 amino acids. Germline CDR1 reads SGHTA; CDR2 reads FQGTGA. CDR3 region: CASSLNAAYGYTF. CDR3 nucleotide sequence: TGTGCCAGCAGCTTAAATGCAGCGTATGGCTACACCTTC.

The chain employs TRBV4-3 and TRBJ2-4, with D maybe TRBD1 (8 bases). There are 17 residues in the CDR3. Per germline, CDR1 LGHNA and CDR2 YSLEER. V lost 3 bases, J lost 6 bases, and 21 bases lay in between. The CDR3, as DNA: TGCGCCAGCAGCCACGACCAAGTACAGGGGGGGAGAAACATTCAGTACTTC. Its translation is CASSHDQVQGGRNIQYF.

This clonotype has at least ten counts. The chain uses TRBV5-5 and TRBJ2-7; D is perhaps TRBD1 (6 bases). Germline CDR1 and CDR2: SGHKS and YYEKEE (reference sequence). V lost 5 bases and J lost 2, with 17 bases in between. The CDR3 is 15 amino acids. The CDR3 spells CASSLFGTSTYEQYF. Here the CDR3 DNA reads TGTGCCAGCAGTCTATTCGGGACATCTACCTACGAGCAGTACTTC.

This clonotype was recorded a few times. The chain joins TRBV6-2 or TRBV6-3 to TRBJ2-7; 7 positions match TRBD1. The germline gives CDR1 MNHEY, CDR2 SVGEGT. With V trimmed by 3 bases and J by 2 bases, 10 bases remained unmatched. The CDR3 is 16 amino acids. Here the CDR3 DNA reads TGTGCCAGCAGTTATCCAACTGGACAGGTCCCCTACGAGCAGTACTTC. This sequence encodes CASSYPTGQVPYEQYF.

This clonotype was picked up many times. The chain recombines TRBV6-1 with TRBJ2-1; 8 nucleotides match TRBD1. Unmatched junction bases numbered 11, after V lost 5 bases and J lost 2 bases. This CDR3 has 17 amino acids. Germline loops: CDR1 MNHNS, CDR2 SASEGT. CDR3 nucleotide sequence: TGTGCCAGCAGTTACAGCGTGAGACAGGGGCCCTACAATGAGCAGTTCTTC. Translated, it gives CASSYSVRQGPYNEQFF.

In its sample, this clonotype was seen many times. The V and J genes are TRBV30 and TRBJ1-5; D is unclear. V was cut by 0 bases and J by 1 base, with 7 bases left in between. The length of the CDR3 is 14 residues. Germline V gene sequence: CDR1 GTSNPN, CDR2 SVGIG (reference sequence). The CDR3 nucleotides are TGTGCCTGGAGTGTAAGTGGAAGCAATCAGCCCCAGCATTTT. Amino acids: CAWSVSGSNQPQHF.

The chain links TRBV7-2 to TRBJ2-1; 14 bases line up with TRBD2. Losses at the gene ends were 5 bases for V and 9 bases for J; bases not matched to a gene: 6. Germline V CDR1 and CDR2: SGHTA, FQGNSA. The CDR3 extends over 15 amino acids. The DNA for the CDR3 is TGTGCCAGCAGCCCCGGACTAGCGGGAGGAGGTGAGCAGTTCTTC. Its translation is CASSPGLAGGGEQFF. The variable domain in full, with the rest retrieved from reference TRBV7-2 and TRBJ2-1, is GAGVSQSPSNKVTEKGKDVELRCDPISGHTALYWYRQSLGQGLEFLIYFQGNSAPDKSGLPSDRFSAERTGGSVSTLTIQRTQQEDSAVYLCASSPGLAGGGEQFFGPGTRLTVL.

This chain links TRBV7-2 with TRBJ1-3; D is undetermined. The CDR3 extends over 15 amino acids. V was pared by 3 bases and J by 2 bases, with 11 bases between. CDR1 and CDR2 (germline): SGHTA, FQGNSA. The chain's CDR3 is CASSFARLTGNTIYF. The CDR3 coding sequence is TGTGCCAGCAGCTTTGCTAGACTTACTGGAAACACCATATATTTT.

This chain links TRBV7-6 with TRBJ2-5; 13 bases fit TRBD2. Germline lookup yields CDR1 SGHVS and CDR2 FNYEAQ. The CDR3 spans 18 residues. Losses at the gene ends were 5 bases for V and 5 bases for J; bases not matched to a gene: 14. CDR3 in amino acids: CASSALGGTSGRAETQYF. CDR3 DNA sequence: TGTGCCAGCAGCGCGCTCGGGGGAACTAGCGGGAGGGCTGAGACCCAGTACTTC.

At least ten counts were recorded for this clonotype. The chain uses TRBV28 and TRBJ2-3; TRBD2 might be the D (6 bases). The CDR3 is 15 residues long. CDR1 is MDHEN and CDR2 is SYDVKM in the germline V gene. Trimming stripped 4 bases from V and 6 bases from J, with 17 bases between. The DNA for the CDR3 is TGTGCCAGCAGTTCCACCCCTGGGACTTCCGATACGCAGTATTTT. This sequence encodes CASSSTPGTSDTQYF. Looking up the rest from reference TRBV28 and TRBJ2-3 gives the full variable domain: DVKVTQSSRYLVKRTGEKVFLECVQDMDHENMFWYRQDPGLGLRLIYFSYDVKMKEKGDIPEGYSVSREKKERFSLILESASTNQTSMYLCASSSTPGTSDTQYFGPGTRLTVL.

The chain combines TRBV3-1 with TRBJ2-1; 8 bases align to TRBD2. The V and J ends lost 5 bases and 7 bases, in that order; junction bases with no gene match: 4. Germline V lookup: CDR1 LGHDT, CDR2 YNNKEL (reference sequence). The length of the CDR3 is 13 residues. The CDR3 region is CASSMREVNEQFF. The CDR3 DNA reads TGTGCCAGCAGCATGCGGGAGGTTAATGAGCAGTTCTTC.

This clonotype came up a few times. The rearrangement uses TRBV27 and TRBJ2-5, with TRBD1 identical over 9 bases. The J segment lost 4 bases and the V segment lost 5 bases, leaving 8 bases of the junction unmatched. Germline V lookup: CDR1 MNHEY, CDR2 SMNVEV (reference sequence). The CDR3 extends over 15 amino acids. The CDR3 protein is CASSPRTGATETQYF. CDR3 DNA sequence: TGTGCCAGCAGTCCACGGACAGGGGCTACAGAGACCCAGTACTTC.

This clonotype showed up just a few times. The V gene is TRBV6-1, the J gene TRBJ2-5, with D perhaps assigned TRBD1 or TRBD2 (6 bases each). CDR1 MNHNS and CDR2 SASEGT come from the germline V gene. The CDR3 has 15 residues. Trimming stripped 7 bases from V and 5 bases from J, with 20 bases between. CDR3 DNA sequence: TGTGCCAGCACCTTGGGGGTTAAGGGGGGCGAGACCCAGTACTTC. Its protein product is CASTLGVKGGETQYF.

This clonotype appeared many times. The chain is built from TRBV6-1 and TRBJ1-5, with D possibly matching TRBD1 (5 bases). Germline V lookup: CDR1 MNHNS, CDR2 SASEGT. Trimming took 10 bases from V and 7 from J, leaving 17 bases between them. This CDR3 has 13 residues. The CDR3: CATRDLGDQPQHF. CDR3 bases: TGTGCCACCCGGGACCTTGGGGACCAGCCCCAGCATTTT.

Only a few counts were recorded for this clonotype. The chain carries TRBV30 and TRBJ2-2; 9 nucleotides match TRBD1. J lost 2 bases, V lost 8 bases, and 6 bases had no gene match. The CDR3 covers 14 residues. CDR1 and CDR2 from the germline V gene are GTSNPN and SVGIG (reference sequence). The CDR3 reads CARGQGPNTGELFF. The CDR3, as DNA: TGTGCCCGTGGACAGGGGCCTAACACCGGGGAGCTGTTTTTT.

The gene calls are TRBV13 and TRBJ2-7, with TRBD1 identical over 9 bases. Trimming cost V 5 bases and J 5 bases; bases outside gene matches: 10. Per the germline V gene, CDR1 is PRHDT and CDR2 is FYEKMQ (reference sequence). This CDR3 is 15 amino acids long. Here the CDR3 reads CASSRSGQGTDEQYF. The DNA of the CDR3 is TGTGCCAGCAGCAGGTCGGGACAGGGAACCGACGAGCAGTACTTC.